This T cell receptor beta chain was found in a study of cytomegalovirus exposure and HLA in healthy donors. Overall study findings and caveats: By a later analysis, the bulk of CMV-associated TCR beta chains appeared HLA-restricted.

With V trimmed by 6 bases and J by 4 bases, 5 bases remained unmatched. Germline V gives CDR1 MNHEY, CDR2 SVGAGI. The CDR3 covers 13 residues. With 60 Vbeta and 13 Jbeta primers, the PCR was carried out. The method was immunoSEQ multiplex PCR; TCRdb's version includes in-frame clones alone and lacks a portion of them. The profile shows more than 130,000 clones, roughly 76% of them singletons. Notes on this clone: Antigen: not known.

The sample consisted of PBMCs. V and J are TRBV6-5 and TRBJ1-2; 7 bases match TRBD1. This receptor was taken from a man aged 18 to 30 in good health and CMV-seronegative. The CDR3 region is CASSPTGPYGYTF. The CDR3 region has the DNA TGTGCCAGCAGCCCGACAGGGCCCTATGGCTACACCTTC.